This T cell receptor beta chain was captured in a study of blood T cell repertoires in COVID-19 (dated by TCRdb to about 2020). Background on the whole study: The collaborator samples originated in the United States, Italy and Spain and spanned the acute and convalescent phases of COVID-19. The material from the prospective study consisted of cDNA or gDNA derived from T cells, B-cell-depleted T cells, or PBMCs. Subjects who had been exposed to COVID-19, were actively infected with it, or had recovered from it provided the deeply sampled blood TCRbeta repertoires that made up the dataset. A freely available public database, intended as a resource for researchers studying the immune response to SARS-CoV-2, is where the repertoires were released. Samples came from the ongoing ImmuneRACE study (first 160 participants) plus 1,254 subjects from 6 global collaborators. Sample metadata almost always included a de-identified subject ID, COVID-19 status, age in years and sex. Where HLA class I and class II types were available, the types were taken from metadata supplied by the sample provider, not from assay-based typing.

Turning to this clone: The antigen it binds to is not known. The record has no base qualities; no much larger clone is one base away.

Summary of the overall study and its limitations: How much clinical and demographic metadata was included differed by source and by participant, and the metadata was provided uncurated.

One collaborating source in Seattle enrolled patients during active infection and followed them longitudinally through the course of disease. Each collaborating institution followed its own protocols to collect whole blood in K2EDTA tubes. For TCRbeta analysis, collaborator samples were shipped as frozen whole blood, as isolated PBMCs, or as DNA extracted from either sample type. Via the germline V gene, CDR1 is SGDLS and CDR2 YYNGEE. V and J lose 4 bases and 2 bases, and a span of 10 bases separates them. Including the terminal cysteine and phenylalanine, the CDR3 comprises 14 residues. Here the CDR3 DNA is all that survives: 42 bases in frame from base 1. TCRbeta CDR3 regions were amplified from genomic DNA using the immunoSEQ Assay, a bias-controlled multiplex PCR. As for the authors' bioinformatics: The number of nucleated cells in each sample was estimated by amplification of reference gene primers within the assay. To quantify the absolute abundance of each unique TCRbeta CDR3 rearrangement, sequence reads were collapsed and filtered. For each sample, productive Simpson clonality was calculated as the square root of Simpson's diversity index over productive rearrangements. This immuneACCESS table, as held by TCRdb, lists in-frame sequences with V and J called but not all clones. Of the missing ones, under half trace to an unresolved V gene in checked studies; the others have no known cause. V and J calls and clone size are those listed in that table; D and trimming were worked out from the DNA. The sample yields some 400,000 clones; 87% were counted once. Approximately 2.5% of the sample rests with the top ten.

The sequence is built from TRBV9 and TRBJ1-3; possibly the D gene is TRBD1, per 6 matching bases. This sequence was found in a woman aged 55-70 years with COVID-19, enrolled during active disease. Specimen: peripheral blood. The CDR3 region: CASSLQGTGNTIYF. The DNA sequence follows: TGTGCCAGCAGCCTACAGGGTACTGGAAACACCATATATTTT.